This T cell receptor (beta chain) originates from a study of blood T cell repertoires in COVID-19. This clone occurred a few times. This CDR3 has 14 amino acids. V was clipped by 4 bases and J by 0 bases, with 10 bases between them. From germline, CDR1 is SGHRS and CDR2 YFSETQ. Data came from immunoSEQ multiplex PCR; TCRdb stores just in-frame clones and leaves some out. The table has about 130,000 clones, less than 85% seen once. The receptor was isolated from a woman aged 60-75 years with acute or convalescent COVID-19. The chain carries TRBV5-1 and TRBJ1-1; unclear D gene. The specimen sequenced was peripheral blood. CDR3 residues: CASSPQALNTEAFF. CDR3 nucleotide sequence: TGCGCCAGCAGCCCCCAGGCGTTGAACACTGAAGCTTTCTTT. The whole variable domain, remainder taken from reference TRBV5-1 and TRBJ1-1, is KAGVTQTPRYLIKTRGQQVTLSCSPISGHRSVSWYQQTPGQGLQFLFEYFSETQRNKGNFPGRFSGRQFSNSRSEMNVSTLELGDSALYLCASSPQALNTEAFFGQGTRLTVV.